This is a list of T cell receptor beta chains from one sample in a study of cytomegalovirus exposure and HLA in healthy donors. Libraries were prepared by immunoSEQ multiplex PCR; TCRdb keeps only in-frame clonotypes and omits some of them. Among 90,000 to 140,000 clones listed, more than 70% were seen once. The specimen was PBMCs. The receptors were gathered from a man aged 25-40 years in good health and CMV-seronegative. CDR3s leave out the opening cysteine and the closing phenylalanine or tryptophan. The order of the fields is CDR3 length, V gene, CDR3 protein.

>12|TRBV2
ASSDRGTYQPQH
>12|TRBV27
ASSTGQGGSGYT
>14|TRBV5-1
ASSLVASGGTGELF
>15|TRBV7-8
ASSLGGRGARTYEQY
>14|TRBV6-7
ASSCQRDRGSEKLF
>14|TRBV7-9
ASSPRGRRGRETQY
>13|TRBV7-3
ASSASGTRGETQY
>13|TRBV10-3
AIGGGSKGNYGYT
>12|TRBV18
ASSPPTGPGELF
>12|TRBV5-6
ASSRQGVNEKLF
>15|TRBV25-1
ASSGPPPRGAHNEQF
>13|TRBV10-3
AIGPSSGGENEQF
>12|TRBV11-3
ASSLNQASTEAF
>15|TRBV7-6
ASSLAEGLAGNYEQY
>11|TRBV7-9
ASSLSNTGELF
>10|TRBV27
ASSSRNTEAF
>11|TRBV5-1
ASSPQNRGELF
>12|TRBV5-6
ASSLTSGGETQY
>16|TRBV9
ASSVANYRGYSNQPQH